This T cell receptor beta chain was recovered during a study of blood T cell repertoires in COVID-19. V was pared by 4 bases and J by 3 bases, with 22 bases between. The CDR3 extends over 17 amino acids. Germline assignment: CDR1 SGDLS and CDR2 YYNGEE. Researchers sorted participants into cohorts using their self-reported clinical history. For recovered donors of Cohort 3, there were two negative PCRs, clearance, or symptom resolution. Profiled with immunoSEQ multiplex PCR; TCRdb holds only in-frame clones, not every one. The sample contains about 170,000 clones, about 88% of which appear only once. The TCR was taken from a woman in her late teens or twenties who had recovered from COVID-19. Input material: PBMCs or T cells enriched from blood (not recorded which). The chain joins TRBV9 to TRBJ1-2; maybe TRBD1 (6 bases). CDR3 nucleotides: TGTGCCAGCAGCTTTGGCGGGGGCCTCAGTGGAGACTATGGCTACACCTTC. Translating gives CASSFGGGLSGDYGYTF. Complete variable domain (other parts from reference TRBV9 and TRBJ1-2): DSGVTQTPKHLITATGQRVTLRCSPRSGDLSVYWYQQSLDQGLQFLIQYYNGEERAKGNILERFSAQQFPDLHSELNLSSLELGDSALYFCASSFGGGLSGDYGYTFGSGTRLTVV.